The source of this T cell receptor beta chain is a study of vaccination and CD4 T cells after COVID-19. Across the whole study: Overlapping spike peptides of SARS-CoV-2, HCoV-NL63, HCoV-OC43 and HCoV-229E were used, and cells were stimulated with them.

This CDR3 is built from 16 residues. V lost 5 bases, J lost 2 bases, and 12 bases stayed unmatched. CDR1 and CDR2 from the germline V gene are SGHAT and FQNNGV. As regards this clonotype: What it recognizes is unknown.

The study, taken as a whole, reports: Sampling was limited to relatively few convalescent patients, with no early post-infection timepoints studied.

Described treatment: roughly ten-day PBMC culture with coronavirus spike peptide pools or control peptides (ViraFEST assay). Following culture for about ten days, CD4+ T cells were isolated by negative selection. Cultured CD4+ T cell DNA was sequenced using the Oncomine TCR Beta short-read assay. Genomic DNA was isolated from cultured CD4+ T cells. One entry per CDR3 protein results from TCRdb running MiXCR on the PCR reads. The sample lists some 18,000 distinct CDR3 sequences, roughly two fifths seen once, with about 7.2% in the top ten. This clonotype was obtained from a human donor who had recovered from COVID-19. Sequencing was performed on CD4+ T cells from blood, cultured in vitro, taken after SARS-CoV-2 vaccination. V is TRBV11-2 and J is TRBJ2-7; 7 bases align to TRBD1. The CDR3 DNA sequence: TGTGCCAGCAGCCGGGTGGGGGCAGGGGGTACCTACGAGCAGTACTTC. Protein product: CASSRVGAGGTYEQYF.